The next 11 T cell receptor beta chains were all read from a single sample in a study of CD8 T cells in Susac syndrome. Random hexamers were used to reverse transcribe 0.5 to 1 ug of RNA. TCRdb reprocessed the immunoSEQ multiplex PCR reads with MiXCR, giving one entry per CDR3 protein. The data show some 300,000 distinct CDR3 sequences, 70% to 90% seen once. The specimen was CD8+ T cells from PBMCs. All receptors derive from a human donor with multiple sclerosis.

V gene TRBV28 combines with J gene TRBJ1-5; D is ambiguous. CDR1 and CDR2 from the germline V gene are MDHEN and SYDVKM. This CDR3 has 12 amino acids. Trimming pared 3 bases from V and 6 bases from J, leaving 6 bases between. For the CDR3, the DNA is TGTGCCAGCAGTTTCCCCGCTCAGCCCCAGCATTTT. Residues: CASSFPAQPQHF.

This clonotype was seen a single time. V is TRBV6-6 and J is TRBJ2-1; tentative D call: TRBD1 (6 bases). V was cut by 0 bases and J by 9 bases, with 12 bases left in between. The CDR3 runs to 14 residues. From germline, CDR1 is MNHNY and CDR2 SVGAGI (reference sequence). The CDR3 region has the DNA TGTGCCAGCAGTTACTCGACAGGCTATACTGAGCAGTTCTTC. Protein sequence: CASSYSTGYTEQFF.

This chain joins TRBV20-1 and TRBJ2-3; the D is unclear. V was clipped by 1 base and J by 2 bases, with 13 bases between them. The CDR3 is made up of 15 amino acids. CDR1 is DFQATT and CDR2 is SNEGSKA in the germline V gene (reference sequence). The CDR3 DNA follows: TGCAGTGCTAGAGGGCCAACGGTAGTCACAGATACGCAGTATTTT. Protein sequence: CSARGPTVVTDTQYF.

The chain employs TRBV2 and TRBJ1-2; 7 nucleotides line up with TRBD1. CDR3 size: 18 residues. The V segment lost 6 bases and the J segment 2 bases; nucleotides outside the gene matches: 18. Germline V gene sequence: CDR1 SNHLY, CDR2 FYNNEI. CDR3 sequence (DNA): TGTGCCAGCAGGCCCGACAGGGTACGCTCAGGAGGAAACTATGGCTACACCTTC. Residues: CASRPDRVRSGGNYGYTF. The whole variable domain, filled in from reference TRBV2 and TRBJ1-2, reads EPEVTQTPSHQVTQMGQEVILRCVPISNHLYFYWYRQILGQKVEFLVSFYNNEISEKSEIFDDQFSVERPDGSNFTLKIRSTKLEDSAMYFCASRPDRVRSGGNYGYTFGSGTRLTVV.

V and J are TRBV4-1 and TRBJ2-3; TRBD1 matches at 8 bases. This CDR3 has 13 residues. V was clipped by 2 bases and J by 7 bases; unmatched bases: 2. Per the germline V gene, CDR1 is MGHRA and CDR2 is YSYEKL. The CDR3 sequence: CASSQQGAYTQYF. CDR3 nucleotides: TGCGCCAGCAGCCAACAGGGGGCCTATACGCAGTATTTT.

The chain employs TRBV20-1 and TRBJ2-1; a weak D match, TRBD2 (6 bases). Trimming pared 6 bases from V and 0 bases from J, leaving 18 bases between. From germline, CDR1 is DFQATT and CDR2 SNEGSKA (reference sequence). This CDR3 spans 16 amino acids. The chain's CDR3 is CSAPGVGRSSYNEQFF. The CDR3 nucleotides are TGCAGTGCCCCGGGGGTGGGAAGAAGCTCCTACAATGAGCAGTTCTTC.

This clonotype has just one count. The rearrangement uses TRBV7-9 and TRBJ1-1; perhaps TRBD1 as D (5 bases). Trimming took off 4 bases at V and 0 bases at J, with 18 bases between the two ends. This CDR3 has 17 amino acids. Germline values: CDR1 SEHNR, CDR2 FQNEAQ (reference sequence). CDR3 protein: CASSSVGAGRMNTEAFF. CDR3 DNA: TGTGCCAGCAGCTCCGTCGGGGCGGGGAGGATGAACACTGAAGCTTTCTTT.

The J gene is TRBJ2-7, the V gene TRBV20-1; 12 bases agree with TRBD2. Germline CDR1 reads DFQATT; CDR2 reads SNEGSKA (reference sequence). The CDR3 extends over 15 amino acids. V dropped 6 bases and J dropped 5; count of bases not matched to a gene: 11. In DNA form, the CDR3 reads TGCAGTGCCCTCAGCCTAGCGGGAGGGCCCGACGAGCAGTACTTC. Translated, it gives CSALSLAGGPDEQYF.

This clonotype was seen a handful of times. In nucleotides, the CDR3 is TGTGCCAGCAGCCACGGCGGGGGCGCGGGAGATACGCAGTATTTT. Its translation: CASSHGGGAGDTQYF. This chain joins TRBV6-1 and TRBJ2-3; tentative D call: TRBD2 (7 bases). Germline V lookup: CDR1 MNHNS, CDR2 SASEGT. The CDR3 length is 15 residues. The V end was cut by 6 bases, the J end by 5 bases, with 18 bases between.

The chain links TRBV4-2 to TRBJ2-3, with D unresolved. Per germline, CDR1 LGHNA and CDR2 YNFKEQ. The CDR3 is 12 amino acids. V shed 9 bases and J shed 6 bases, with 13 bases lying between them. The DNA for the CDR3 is TGTGCCAGGAAGGATGCGTCGGATACGCAGTATTTT. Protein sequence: CARKDASDTQYF.

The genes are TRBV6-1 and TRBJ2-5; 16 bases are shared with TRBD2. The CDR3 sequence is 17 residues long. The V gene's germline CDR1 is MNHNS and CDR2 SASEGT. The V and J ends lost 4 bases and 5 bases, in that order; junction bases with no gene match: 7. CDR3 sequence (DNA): TGTGCCAGCAGTGCTCAGGGACTAGCGGGAGGGCGGGAGACCCAGTACTTC. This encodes CASSAQGLAGGRETQYF.